This is a list of T cell receptor beta chains from one sample in a study of CD8+CD57+ T cells in acquired aplastic anemia. TCRdb redid the calling of the reads with MiXCR, one entry per CDR3 protein. The sample consists of around 190,000 distinct CDR3 sequences, roughly half of them appearing once. Sequencing input: sorted CD4+, CD8+, or CD8+CD57+ T cells (not recorded which) from PBMCs. The receptors were gathered from a human donor in good health, serving as a control. CDR3s leave out the opening cysteine and the closing phenylalanine or tryptophan. Size is omitted from some rows. Given values are once, few, many or a class for expanded clones.

clone_size: -; j_call: TRBJ1-1; v_call: TRBV29-1; cdr3_aa: SSTLMASSGAF
clone_size: -; j_call: -; v_call: TRBV19; cdr3_aa: ASSIRQDYEQY
clone_size: -; j_call: TRBJ2-5; v_call: TRBV10-3; cdr3_aa: AISEGGGHETQY
clone_size: -; j_call: TRBJ1-5; v_call: TRBV27; cdr3_aa: ASSLRQPSGNQPQH
clone_size: -; j_call: TRBJ2-3; v_call: TRBV12-3/TRBV12-4; cdr3_aa: ASSFQRAYTDTQY
clone_size: many; j_call: TRBJ1-1; v_call: TRBV19; cdr3_aa: ASSPAEGRGTEAF
clone_size: -; j_call: TRBJ1-4; v_call: TRBV7-2; cdr3_aa: ASSKAGQGGGEKLF
clone_size: -; j_call: TRBJ2-7; v_call: TRBV19; cdr3_aa: ASSMRQGPYEQY
clone_size: -; j_call: TRBJ2-5; v_call: TRBV7-2; cdr3_aa: ASSLAGRGETQY
clone_size: many; j_call: TRBJ2-2; v_call: TRBV20-1; cdr3_aa: SARGLAGLNTGELF
clone_size: -; j_call: TRBJ2-7; v_call: TRBV9; cdr3_aa: ASSVGGSYEQY
clone_size: -; j_call: TRBJ2-7; v_call: TRBV7-8; cdr3_aa: ASRPGQGTYEQY
clone_size: -; j_call: TRBJ2-5; v_call: TRBV9; cdr3_aa: ASSVAGAGTQY